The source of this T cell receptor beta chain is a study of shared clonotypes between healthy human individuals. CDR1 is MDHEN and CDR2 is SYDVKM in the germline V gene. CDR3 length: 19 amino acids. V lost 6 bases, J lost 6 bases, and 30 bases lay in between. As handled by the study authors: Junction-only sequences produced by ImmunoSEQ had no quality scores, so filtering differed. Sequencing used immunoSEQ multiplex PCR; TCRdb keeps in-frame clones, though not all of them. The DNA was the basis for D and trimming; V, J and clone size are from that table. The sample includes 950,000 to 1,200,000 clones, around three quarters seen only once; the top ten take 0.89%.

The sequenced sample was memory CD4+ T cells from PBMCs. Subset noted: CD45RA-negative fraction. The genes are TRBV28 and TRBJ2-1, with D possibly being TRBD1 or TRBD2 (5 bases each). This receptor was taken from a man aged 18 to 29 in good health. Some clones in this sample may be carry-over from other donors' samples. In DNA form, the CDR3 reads TGTGCCAGCAGCCTAGGGACCCCAAGGGTCTCAGGTCGGGGCAATGAGCAGTTCTTC. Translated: CASSLGTPRVSGRGNEQFF.